This T cell receptor beta chain is from a study of T cell repertoires in cytomegalovirus infection. Study overall: Based on public TCR beta signatures, there were indications of CMV infection and of a matching HLA type. Study-wide results and caveats: Across the ex vivo response, the dominant clonotypes were HLA-C-restricted CMV-specific TCR beta clonotypes. Adding up the frequency of public TCR beta families identified people who carried CMV plus the relevant HLA.

Trimming took 0 bases from V and 4 from J, leaving 10 bases between them. The CDR3 is 15 amino acids. TCRdb re-called the reads through MiXCR, storing one row per CDR3 protein. The table shows approximately 500,000 distinct CDR3 sequences, with approximately 15% occurring only once. The sample holds a few counts of this clonotype. Its antigen is currently unknown. This TCR was recovered from a human donor in good health (CMV status not recorded). Some clones in this sample may be carry-over from other donors' samples. Sequencing was done on a sample of CD8+ T cells from PBMCs. V and J are TRBV12-3 or TRBV12-4 and TRBJ1-5; D is ambiguous. The CDR3 DNA reads TGTGCCAGCAGTTTAGCGCCGGCAGCTAATCAGCCCCAGCATTTT. Protein product: CASSLAPAANQPQHF.